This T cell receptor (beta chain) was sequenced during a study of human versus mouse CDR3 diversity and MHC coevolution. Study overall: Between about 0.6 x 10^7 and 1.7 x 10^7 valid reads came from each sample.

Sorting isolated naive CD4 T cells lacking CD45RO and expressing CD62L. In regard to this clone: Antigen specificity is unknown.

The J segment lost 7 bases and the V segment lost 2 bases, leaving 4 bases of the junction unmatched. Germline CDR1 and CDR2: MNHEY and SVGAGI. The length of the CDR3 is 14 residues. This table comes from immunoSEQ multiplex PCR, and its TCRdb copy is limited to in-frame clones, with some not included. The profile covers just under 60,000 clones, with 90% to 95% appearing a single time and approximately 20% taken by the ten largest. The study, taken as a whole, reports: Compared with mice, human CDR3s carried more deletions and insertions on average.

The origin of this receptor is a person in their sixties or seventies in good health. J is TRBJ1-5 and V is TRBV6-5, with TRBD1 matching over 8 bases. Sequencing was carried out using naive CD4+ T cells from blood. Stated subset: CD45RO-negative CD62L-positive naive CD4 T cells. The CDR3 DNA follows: TGTGCCAGCAGTTACGGGACAGGTCGACAGCCCCAGCATTTT. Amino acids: CASSYGTGRQPQHF.